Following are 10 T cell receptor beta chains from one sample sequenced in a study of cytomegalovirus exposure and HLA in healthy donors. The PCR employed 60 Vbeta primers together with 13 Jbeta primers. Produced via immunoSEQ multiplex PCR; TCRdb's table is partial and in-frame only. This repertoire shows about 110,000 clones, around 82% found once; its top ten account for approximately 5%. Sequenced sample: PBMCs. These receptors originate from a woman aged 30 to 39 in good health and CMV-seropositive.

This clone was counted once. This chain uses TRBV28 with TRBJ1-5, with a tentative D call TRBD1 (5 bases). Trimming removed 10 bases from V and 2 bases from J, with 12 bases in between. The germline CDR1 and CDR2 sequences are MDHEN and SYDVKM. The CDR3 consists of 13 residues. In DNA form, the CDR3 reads TGTGCCATTACCCGGGGGGGCAATCAGCCCCAGCATTTT. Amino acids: CAITRGGNQPQHF.

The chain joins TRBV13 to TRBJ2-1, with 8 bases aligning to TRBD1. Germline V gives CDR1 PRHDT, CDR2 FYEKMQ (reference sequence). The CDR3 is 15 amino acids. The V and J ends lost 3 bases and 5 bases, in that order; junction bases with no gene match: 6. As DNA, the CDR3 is TGTGCCAGCAGCTTCGGACAGGGTAGGGACAATGAGCAGTTCTTC. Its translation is CASSFGQGRDNEQFF.

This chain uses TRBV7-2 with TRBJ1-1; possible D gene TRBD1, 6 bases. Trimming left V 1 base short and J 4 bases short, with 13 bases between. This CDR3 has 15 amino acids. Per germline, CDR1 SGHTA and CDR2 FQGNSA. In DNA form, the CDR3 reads TGTGCCAGCAGCTTAGGAGGGGAGGGGGGCACTGAAGCTTTCTTT. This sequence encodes CASSLGGEGGTEAFF. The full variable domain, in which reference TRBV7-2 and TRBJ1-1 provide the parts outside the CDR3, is GAGVSQSPSNKVTEKGKDVELRCDPISGHTALYWYRQSLGQGLEFLIYFQGNSAPDKSGLPSDRFSAERTGGSVSTLTIQRTQQEDSAVYLCASSLGGEGGTEAFFGQGTRLTVV.

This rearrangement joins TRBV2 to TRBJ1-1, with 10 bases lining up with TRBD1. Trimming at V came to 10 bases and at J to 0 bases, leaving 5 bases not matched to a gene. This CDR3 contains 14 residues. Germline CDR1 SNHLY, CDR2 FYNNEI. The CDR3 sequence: CAKGQGVMNTEAFF. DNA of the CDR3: TGTGCCAAAGGACAGGGGGTTATGAACACTGAAGCTTTCTTT.

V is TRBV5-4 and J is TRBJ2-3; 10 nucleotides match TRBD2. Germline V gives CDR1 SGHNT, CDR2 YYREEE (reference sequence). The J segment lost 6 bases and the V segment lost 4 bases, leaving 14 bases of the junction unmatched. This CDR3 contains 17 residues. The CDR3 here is CASSPRTSGPSTDTQYF. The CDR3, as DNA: TGTGCCAGCAGCCCCCGGACTAGCGGCCCATCCACCGATACGCAGTATTTT.

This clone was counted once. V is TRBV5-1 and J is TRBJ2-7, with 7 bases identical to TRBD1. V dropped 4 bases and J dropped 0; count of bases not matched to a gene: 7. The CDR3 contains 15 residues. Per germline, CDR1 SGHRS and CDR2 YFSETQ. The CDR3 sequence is CASSAGQALSYEQYF. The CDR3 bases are TGCGCCAGCAGCGCTGGACAGGCTCTCTCCTACGAGCAGTACTTC.

CDR3 residues: CASSPRQGGLSENTIYF. For the CDR3, the DNA is TGTGCCAGCTCACCACGACAGGGGGGTCTCTCTGAGAACACCATATATTTT. The rearrangement links TRBV18 to TRBJ1-3, with 9 bases aligning to TRBD1. The V and J ends lost 1 base and 7 bases, in that order; junction bases with no gene match: 11. The length of the CDR3 is 17 residues. The V gene's germline CDR1 is KGHSH and CDR2 LQKENI.

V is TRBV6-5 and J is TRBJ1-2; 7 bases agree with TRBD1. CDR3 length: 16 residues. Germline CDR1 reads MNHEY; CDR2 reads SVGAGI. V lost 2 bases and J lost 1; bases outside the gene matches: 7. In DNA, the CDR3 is TGTGCCAGCAGTTACCTGGGGACAGAGAGTAACTATGGCTACACCTTC. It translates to CASSYLGTESNYGYTF.

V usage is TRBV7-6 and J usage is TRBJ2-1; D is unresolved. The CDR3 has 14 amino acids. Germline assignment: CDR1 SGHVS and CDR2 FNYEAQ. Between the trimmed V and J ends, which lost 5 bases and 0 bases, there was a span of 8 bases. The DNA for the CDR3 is TGTGCCAGCAGCCTGCAGGCCTCCTACAATGAGCAGTTCTTC. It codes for CASSLQASYNEQFF. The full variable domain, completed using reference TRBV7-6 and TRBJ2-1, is GAGVSQSPRYKVTKRGQDVALRCDPISGHVSLYWYRQALGQGPEFLTYFNYEAQQDKSGLPNDRFSAERPEGSISTLTIQRTEQRDSAMYRCASSLQASYNEQFFGPGTRLTVL.

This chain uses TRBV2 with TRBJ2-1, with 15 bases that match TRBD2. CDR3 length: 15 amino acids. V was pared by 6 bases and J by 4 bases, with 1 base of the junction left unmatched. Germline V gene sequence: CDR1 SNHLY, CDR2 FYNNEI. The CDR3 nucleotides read TGTGCCAGCAGGGGACTAGCGGGGGGATACAATGAGCAGTTCTTC. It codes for CASRGLAGGYNEQFF.